This T cell receptor beta chain was identified during a study of blood T cell repertoires in COVID-19. Across the study: Donors in the United States, Italy and Spain gave samples during acute or convalescent COVID-19. T cells, B-cell-depleted T cells, or PBMCs provided the cDNA or gDNA that served as material.

Methods used by the authors: Estimation of nucleated cell counts relied on the amplification of reference gene primers. Assay used: immunoSEQ multiplex PCR; TCRdb lists only in-frame clones, some missing. V, J and clone size are taken as reported in that table, and D and trimming were inferred from the DNA itself. The sample gives about 280,000 clones, 65% to 90% of which show up once; 4% to 6% is in the top ten. Germline lookup yields CDR1 DFQATT and CDR2 SNEGSKA (reference sequence). V dropped 0 bases and J dropped 8 bases, with 7 bases sitting between them. This CDR3 region has 11 residues. With respect to this clone: The same CDR3 also results from other DNA sequences found in this sample.

The chain carries TRBV20-1 and TRBJ1-2; TRBD1 is a possible D gene (5 bases). The material sequenced was peripheral blood. This receptor was obtained from a man aged 45-65 years with active or convalescent COVID-19. For the CDR3, the DNA is TGCAGTGCTAGAGAGGGGGGAGGCTACACCTTC. Its translation: CSAREGGGYTF.